This T cell receptor beta chain was observed in a study of Ad26.COV2.S vaccination and SARS-CoV-2 variants. Treatment specified: some 20 received Ad26.COV2.S at low or high dose, single or two shots; about 5 received placebo; per-sample allocation not given. The samples date from day 63 after the first vaccine or placebo injection. In the vaccine, an Ad26 vector expressed the SARS-CoV-2 spike of the Wuhan strain. The protocol was immunoSEQ multiplex PCR, while the TCRdb copy is restricted to in-frame clones and leaves out a portion. The sample includes 400,000 or so clones, around 85% of them seen just once. The receptor was isolated from a person between 18 and 65 years old who received the Ad26.COV2.S COVID-19 vaccine or a placebo. The sequenced sample was peripheral blood, obtained in a trial of Ad26.COV2.S vaccine versus placebo.

The CDR3 DNA follows: TGTGCCAGTACGAGAGGGACGAACACTGAAGCTTTCTTT. Translated: CASTRGTNTEAFF. The rearrangement links TRBV6-5 to TRBJ1-1, with D possibly TRBD1 on 5 matching bases. The CDR3 runs 13 residues. V was cut by 9 bases and J by 1 base, with 12 bases left in between. CDR1 and CDR2 from the germline V gene are MNHEY and SVGAGI.